This entry features one T cell receptor beta chain sequence. What it binds is unknown. This sample's time point: persistent/refractory GD, antithyroid drugs over 5 years with positive TRAb. From RNA extracted from PBMCs, the TCR library was made. Patients were enrolled at an endocrinology department in Xi'an, China. Peripheral blood, 7 to 9.5 milliliters per patient, was collected in EDTA tubes. The ends were cut back, 6 bases at V and 3 bases at J, with 13 bases in the middle. This CDR3 is built from 13 residues. Germline values: CDR1 SGHRS, CDR2 YFSETQ. The sample comes from a study of regulatory T cells in long-lasting Graves disease. CDR3-region Arm-PCR and iRepertoire HTBI primers produced the TCR beta libraries. In the original workflow: Among the samples, around 58 TRBV and around 15 TRBJ segments were identified. Each CDR3 protein gets one entry after TCRdb re-called the multiplex PCR reads with MiXCR. The V and J calls reflect TCRdb's pipeline rather than the authors' work. The sample includes 500,000 to 800,000 distinct CDR3 sequences, around 30% of them seen just once.

Overall study findings and caveats: Patients whose Graves' disease persisted exhibited lower TCR diversity than those newly diagnosed.

This clonotype originated in a female donor with Graves disease. The rearrangement uses TRBV5-1 and TRBJ2-7; D is possibly TRBD2 (5 bases). Here the sequenced sample was peripheral blood mononuclear cells (PBMCs), taken when the disease was refractory, from a patient treated with antithyroid drugs. The CDR3 bases are TGCGCCAGCACCGAGGGTGGCCTCTACGAGCAGTACTTC. Its protein is CASTEGGLYEQYF.